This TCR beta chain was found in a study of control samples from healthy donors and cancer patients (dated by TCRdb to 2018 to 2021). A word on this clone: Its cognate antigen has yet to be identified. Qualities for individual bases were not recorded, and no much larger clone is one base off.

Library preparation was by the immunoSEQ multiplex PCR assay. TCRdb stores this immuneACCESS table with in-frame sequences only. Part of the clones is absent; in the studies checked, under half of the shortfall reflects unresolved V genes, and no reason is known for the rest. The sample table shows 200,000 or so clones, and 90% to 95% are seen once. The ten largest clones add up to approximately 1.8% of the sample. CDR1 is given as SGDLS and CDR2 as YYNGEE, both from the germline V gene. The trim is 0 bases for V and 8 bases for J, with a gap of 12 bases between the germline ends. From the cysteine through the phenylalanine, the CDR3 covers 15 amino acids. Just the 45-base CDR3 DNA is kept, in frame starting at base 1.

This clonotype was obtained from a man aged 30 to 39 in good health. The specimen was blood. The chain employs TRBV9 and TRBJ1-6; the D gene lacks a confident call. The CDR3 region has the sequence CASSVDGQVDSPLHF. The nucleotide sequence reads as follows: TGTGCCAGCAGCGTAGATGGTCAGGTAGATTCACCCCTCCACTTT.